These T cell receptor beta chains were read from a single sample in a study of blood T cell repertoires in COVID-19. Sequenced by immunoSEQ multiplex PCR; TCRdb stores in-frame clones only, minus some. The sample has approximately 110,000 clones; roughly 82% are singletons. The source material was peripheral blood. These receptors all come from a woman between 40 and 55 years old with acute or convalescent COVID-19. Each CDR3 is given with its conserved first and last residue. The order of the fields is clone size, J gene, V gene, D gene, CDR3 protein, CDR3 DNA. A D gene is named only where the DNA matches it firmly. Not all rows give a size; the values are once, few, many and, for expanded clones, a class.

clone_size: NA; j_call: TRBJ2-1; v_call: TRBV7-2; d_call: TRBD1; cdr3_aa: CASSTQGNEQFF; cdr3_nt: TGTGCCAGCAGCACACAGGGGAATGAGCAGTTCTTC
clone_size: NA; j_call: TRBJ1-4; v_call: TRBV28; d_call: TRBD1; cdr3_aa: CASRRTGTNEKLFF; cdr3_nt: TGTGCCAGCAGACGGACAGGGACTAATGAAAAACTGTTTTTT
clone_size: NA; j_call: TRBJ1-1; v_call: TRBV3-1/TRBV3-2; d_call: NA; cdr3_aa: CASSRIQGGYTEAFF; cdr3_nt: TGTGCCAGCAGCCGAATACAGGGAGGGTATACTGAAGCTTTCTTT
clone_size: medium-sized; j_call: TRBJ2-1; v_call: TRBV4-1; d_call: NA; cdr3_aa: CASSQDIGGVYNEQFF; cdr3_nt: TGCGCCAGCAGCCAAGATATAGGCGGGGTCTACAATGAGCAGTTCTTC
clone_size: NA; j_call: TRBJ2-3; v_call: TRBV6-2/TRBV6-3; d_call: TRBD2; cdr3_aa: CASSSLRTSGGAGLDTQYF; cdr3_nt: TGTGCCAGCAGTTCCCTCAGGACTAGCGGGGGGGCCGGTTTGGATACGCAGTATTTT
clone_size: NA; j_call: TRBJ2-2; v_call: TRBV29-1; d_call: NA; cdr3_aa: CSARLAANTGELFF; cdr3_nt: TGCAGCGCCCGACTGGCCGCGAACACCGGGGAGCTGTTTTTT
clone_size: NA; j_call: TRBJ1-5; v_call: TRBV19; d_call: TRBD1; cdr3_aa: CASSSRQGRSNQPQHF; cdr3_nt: TGTGCCAGTAGTAGCCGACAGGGTAGGAGCAATCAGCCCCAGCATTTT
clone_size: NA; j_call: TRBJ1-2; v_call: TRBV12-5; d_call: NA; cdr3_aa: CASGLEPLGGLNGYTF; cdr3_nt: TGTGCTAGTGGTTTGGAACCGTTGGGGGGGCTAAATGGCTACACCTTC
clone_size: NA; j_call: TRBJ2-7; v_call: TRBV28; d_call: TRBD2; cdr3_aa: CASRLAGGRYEQYF; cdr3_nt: TGTGCAAGCAGGCTAGCGGGGGGCCGCTACGAGCAGTACTTC
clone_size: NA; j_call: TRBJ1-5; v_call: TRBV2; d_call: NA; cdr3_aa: CASNERAGKNQPQHF; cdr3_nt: TGTGCCAGCAATGAGAGGGCAGGAAAAAATCAGCCCCAGCATTTT
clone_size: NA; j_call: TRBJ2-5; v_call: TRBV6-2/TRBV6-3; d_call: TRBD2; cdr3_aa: CASSRTSGTQETQYF; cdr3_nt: TGTGCCAGCAGTCGGACTAGCGGGACCCAAGAGACCCAGTACTTC
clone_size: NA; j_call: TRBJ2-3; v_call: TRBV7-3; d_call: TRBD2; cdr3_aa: CASSLPASGGSDTQYF; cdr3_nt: TGTGCCAGCAGCCTCCCTGCTAGCGGGGGAAGTGATACGCAGTATTTT